This entry concerns a single TCR beta chain. V was trimmed by 5 bases and J by 5 bases, leaving 9 bases between them. This CDR3 has 12 amino acids. Per the germline V gene, CDR1 is LNHDA and CDR2 is SQIVND (reference sequence). TCR beta CDR3 regions were amplified from RNA. A set of HTBI primers served as the primers for a first-round RT-PCR of the TCR CDR3. TCRdb re-derived calls from the multiplex PCR reads in MiXCR, one entry per CDR3 protein. Of around 500,000 distinct CDR3 sequences in the sample, about 15% were seen once. These data are taken from a study of T cells in Graves' hyperthyroidism and ophthalmopathy. Graves' hyperthyroidism was deemed stable given no ophthalmopathy progression within 18 months.

The V gene is TRBV19, the J gene TRBJ2-5; the D is unclear. This sequence was found in a woman aged 40 to 50 with Graves' hyperthyroidism. The material sequenced was blood. The CDR3 spells CASSGWRETQYF. Here the CDR3 DNA reads TGTGCCAGTAGTGGTTGGCGGGAGACCCAGTACTTC.